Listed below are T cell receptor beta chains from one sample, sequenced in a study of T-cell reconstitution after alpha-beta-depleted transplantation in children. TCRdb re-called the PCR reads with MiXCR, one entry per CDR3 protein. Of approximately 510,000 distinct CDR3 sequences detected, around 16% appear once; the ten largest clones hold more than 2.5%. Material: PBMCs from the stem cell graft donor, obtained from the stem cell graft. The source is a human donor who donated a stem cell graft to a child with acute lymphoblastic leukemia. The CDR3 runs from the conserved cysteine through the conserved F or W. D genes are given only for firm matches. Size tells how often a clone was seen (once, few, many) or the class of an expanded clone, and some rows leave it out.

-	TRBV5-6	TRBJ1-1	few	TGTGCCAGCAGCGTTGGCCCAGCGGGGAACACTGAAGCTTTCTTT	CASSVGPAGNTEAFF
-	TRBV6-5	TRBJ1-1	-	TGTGCCAGCAGTTACTCGTCCAATCTGAACACTGAAGCTTTCTTT	CASSYSSNLNTEAFF
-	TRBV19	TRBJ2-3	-	TGTGCCAGTAGTAAAGGAGATACGCAGTATTTT	CASSKGDTQYF
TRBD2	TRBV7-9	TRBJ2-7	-	TGTGCCAGCAGCTTAGTCCTAGCGGAGACCTACGAGCAGTACTTC	CASSLVLAETYEQYF
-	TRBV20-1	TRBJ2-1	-	TGCAGTGCTCCTCCCCGGTGGGGGGCAGGCGATGAGCAGTTCTTC	CSAPPRWGAGDEQFF
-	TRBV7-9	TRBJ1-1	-	TGTGCCAGCTTACCGAATAACATGAACACTGAAGCTTTCTTT	CASLPNNMNTEAFF
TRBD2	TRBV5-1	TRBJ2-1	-	TGCGCCAGCAGCTTGGGACTAGCGGGAGTATTCGGGGAGCAGTTCTTC	CASSLGLAGVFGEQFF
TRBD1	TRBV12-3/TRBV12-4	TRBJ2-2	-	TGTGCCAGCAGGGCCGGGACAGTAAACACCGGGGAGCTGTTTTTT	CASRAGTVNTGELFF
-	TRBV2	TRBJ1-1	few	TGTGCCAGCAGTGAATTGGAGCTGAACACTGAAGCTTTCTTT	CASSELELNTEAFF
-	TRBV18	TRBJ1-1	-	TGTGCCAGCTCACCCCGGACCGGAGGGAAGACTGAAGCTTTCTTT	CASSPRTGGKTEAFF
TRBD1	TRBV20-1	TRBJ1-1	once	TGCAGTGCTAAAACAGGGGTGATTAGCGCTGAAGCTTTCTTT	CSAKTGVISAEAFF
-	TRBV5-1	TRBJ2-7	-	TGCGCCAGCAGTTCCCTTTTTAATAGCCACGAGCAGTACTTC	CASSSLFNSHEQYF
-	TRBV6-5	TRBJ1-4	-	TGTGCCAGCCGTTACGGGGCAACTAATGAAAAACTGTTTTTT	CASRYGATNEKLFF
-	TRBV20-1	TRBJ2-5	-	TGCAGTGCTGTCTCGGGACGTAAAGAGACCCAGTACTTC	CSAVSGRKETQYF
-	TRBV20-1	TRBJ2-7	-	TGCAGTGCTAGAGGGTGGACCGTTTCCTACGAGCAGTACTTC	CSARGWTVSYEQYF
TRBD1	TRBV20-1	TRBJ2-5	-	TGCAGTGCCCAAGGGGGCAGGGATAGGGAGACCCAGTACTTC	CSAQGGRDRETQYF
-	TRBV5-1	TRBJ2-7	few	TGCGCCAGCAGCTTTTTTACTAACTACGAGCAGTACTTC	CASSFFTNYEQYF
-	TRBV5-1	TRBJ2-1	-	TGCGCCAGCAGCTTGGATACAGGCGTCAATGAGCAGTTCTTC	CASSLDTGVNEQFF
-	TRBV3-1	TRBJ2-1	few	TGTGCCAGCAGCCAAGAACGGAGTCTCCAGTTCTTC	CASSQERSLQFF
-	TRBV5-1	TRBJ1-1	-	TGCGCCAGCAGCTCGGGACCGACAGTAACCACTGAAGCTTTCTTT	CASSSGPTVTTEAFF
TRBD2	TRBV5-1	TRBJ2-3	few	TGCGCCAGCAAGGAGCGGGAGGAGGTAGATACGCAGTATTTT	CASKEREEVDTQYF
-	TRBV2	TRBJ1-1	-	TGTGCCGTGAGCGGGGACTGGAGAGACGCTGAAGCTTTCTTT	CAVSGDWRDAEAFF
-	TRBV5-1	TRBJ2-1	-	TGCGCCAGCAGCTTGACGCCCCTGTTAGAGCAGTTCTTC	CASSLTPLLEQFF
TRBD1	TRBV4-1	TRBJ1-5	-	TGCGCCAGCAGCCAGTTAGGGACAGGCGGTCAGCCCCAGCATTTT	CASSQLGTGGQPQHF
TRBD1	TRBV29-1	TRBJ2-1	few	TGCAGCTTCCCCACCGGCCGGGACAGGGTCTACAATGAGCAGTTCTTC	CSFPTGRDRVYNEQFF
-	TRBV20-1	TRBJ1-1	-	TGCAGTGCTACTACCTCTCGGAACACTGAAGCTTTCTTT	CSATTSRNTEAFF
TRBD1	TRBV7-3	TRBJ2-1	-	TGTGCCAGCAGCTTATGGGTCACAGGGGTGAGTGAGCAGTTCTTC	CASSLWVTGVSEQFF
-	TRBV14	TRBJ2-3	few	TGTGCCAGCAGCCACCGCGGTCCCTCAGACACAGATACGCAGTATTTT	CASSHRGPSDTDTQYF
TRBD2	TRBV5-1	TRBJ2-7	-	TGCGCCAGCAGCTCCACACCCGGGACTAGCGGGACCTACGAGCAGTACTTC	CASSSTPGTSGTYEQYF
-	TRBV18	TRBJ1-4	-	TGTGCCAGCTCAGCTTTGGAAAATGAAAAACTGTTTTTT	CASSALENEKLFF
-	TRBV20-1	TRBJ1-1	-	TGCAGTGCCCACGGATTGAACACTGAAGCTTTCTTT	CSAHGLNTEAFF
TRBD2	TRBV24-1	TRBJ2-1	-	TGTGCCACCAGTTCCGGGACTAGCAAGTTCTTC	CATSSGTSKFF
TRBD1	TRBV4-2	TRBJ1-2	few	TGTGCCAGCCTCTATATTCCCGGGACAGGGAACGGTGGCTACACCTTC	CASLYIPGTGNGGYTF
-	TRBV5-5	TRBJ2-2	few	TGTGCCAGCAGCTCCGCCCGGGTTTGGGGGGGCAACACCGGGGAGCTGTTTTTT	CASSSARVWGGNTGELFF
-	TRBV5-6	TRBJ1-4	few	TGTGCCAGCAGCTTGCCGGCGGCCTCGGCTGGTGAAAAACTGTTTTTT	CASSLPAASAGEKLFF
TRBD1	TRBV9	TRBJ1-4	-	TGTGCCAGCAGGGGACAGGGGGAGGAAAAACTGTTTTTT	CASRGQGEEKLFF
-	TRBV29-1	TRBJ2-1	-	TGCAGCGTTGAAGGGGAGCTGAGCTCCTACAATGAGCAGTTCTTC	CSVEGELSSYNEQFF
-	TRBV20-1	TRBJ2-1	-	TGCAGTGCTAGAGATTCTCAGGGGACCCAGTGGAATGAGCAGTTCTTC	CSARDSQGTQWNEQFF
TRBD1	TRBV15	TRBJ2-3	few	TGTGCCACCAGCGTAAAATTCCGGGACAGGCACCACGATACGCAGTATTTT	CATSVKFRDRHHDTQYF
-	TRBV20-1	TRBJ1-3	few	TGCAGTGCTAGGGGGGTAGGCGGAAACACCATATATTTT	CSARGVGGNTIYF
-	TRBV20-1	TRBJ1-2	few	TGCAGTGCTAGGAGCCCCAAGGGGTTCTATGGCTACACCTTC	CSARSPKGFYGYTF
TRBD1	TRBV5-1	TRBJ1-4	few	TGCGCCAGCAGCTCATGGGGACAGACCTCAACTAATGAAAAACTGTTTTTT	CASSSWGQTSTNEKLFF
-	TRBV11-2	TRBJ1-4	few	TGTGCCAGCAGCTTAGCCCGGGGGCTGAATGAAAAACTGTTTTTT	CASSLARGLNEKLFF
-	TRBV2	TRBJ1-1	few	TGTGCCAGCAGGCCTCCTTCCGGGGCCTACACTGAAGCTTTCTTT	CASRPPSGAYTEAFF
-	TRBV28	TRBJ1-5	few	TGTGCCAGCAGTTTATTACGGGACAATCAGCCCCAGCATTTT	CASSLLRDNQPQHF
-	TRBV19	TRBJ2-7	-	TGTGCCAGTAGTTTCACCGGATTCCCATGGTACGAGCAGTACTTC	CASSFTGFPWYEQYF
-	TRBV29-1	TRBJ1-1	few	TGCAGCGGCTTAACAGGGATGGGCTTATCTAATTACACTGAAGCTTTCTTT	CSGLTGMGLSNYTEAFF
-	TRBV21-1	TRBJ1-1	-	TGTGCCAGCAGACAGGGGAGTACCACTGAAGCTTTCTTT	CASRQGSTTEAFF
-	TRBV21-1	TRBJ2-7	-	TGTGCCAGCAGCAAATACGGCCCATTCTTC	CASSKYGPFF
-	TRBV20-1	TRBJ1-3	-	TGCAGTGCTCATGACAGGCTCTCCGGAAACACCATATATTTT	CSAHDRLSGNTIYF
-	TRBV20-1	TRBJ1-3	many	TGCAGTGCTGCTGGGAGGGATCGATACTCTGGAAACACCATATATTTT	CSAAGRDRYSGNTIYF
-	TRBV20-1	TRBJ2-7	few	TGCAGTGCGGCTACGACACAGGGCACCTACGAGCAGTACTTC	CSAATTQGTYEQYF
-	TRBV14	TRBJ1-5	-	TGTGCCAGCAGCTACCAGGGTGACAATCAGCCCCAGCATTTT	CASSYQGDNQPQHF
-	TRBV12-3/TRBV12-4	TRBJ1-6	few	TGTGCCAGCAGTGGTCGACCTTCACCCCTCCACTTT	CASSGRPSPLHF
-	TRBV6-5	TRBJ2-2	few	TGTGCCAGCAGTTCACACACAACGAACACCGGGGAGCTGTTTTTT	CASSSHTTNTGELFF
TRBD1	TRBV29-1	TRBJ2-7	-	TGCAGCGCGTCGGATGGGGGGACAGGGTCTCCCGAGCAGTACTTC	CSASDGGTGSPEQYF
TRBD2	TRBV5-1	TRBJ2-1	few	TGCGCCAGCAGCTTGGGGCTAGCGGGAGGCCCCCGAACCGGGAGCTCCTACAATGAGCAGTTCTTC	CASSLGLAGGPRTGSSYNEQFF
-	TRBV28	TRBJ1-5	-	TGTGCAAGCACAGAAGTCAATCAGCCCCAGCATTTT	CASTEVNQPQHF
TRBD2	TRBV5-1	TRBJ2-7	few	TGCGCCAGCAGGGAGGGACTAGCGGGAGTCTACGAGCAGTACTTC	CASREGLAGVYEQYF
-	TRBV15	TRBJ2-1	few	TGTGCCACCGGCGTGGCCCCCAATGAGCAGTTCTTC	CATGVAPNEQFF